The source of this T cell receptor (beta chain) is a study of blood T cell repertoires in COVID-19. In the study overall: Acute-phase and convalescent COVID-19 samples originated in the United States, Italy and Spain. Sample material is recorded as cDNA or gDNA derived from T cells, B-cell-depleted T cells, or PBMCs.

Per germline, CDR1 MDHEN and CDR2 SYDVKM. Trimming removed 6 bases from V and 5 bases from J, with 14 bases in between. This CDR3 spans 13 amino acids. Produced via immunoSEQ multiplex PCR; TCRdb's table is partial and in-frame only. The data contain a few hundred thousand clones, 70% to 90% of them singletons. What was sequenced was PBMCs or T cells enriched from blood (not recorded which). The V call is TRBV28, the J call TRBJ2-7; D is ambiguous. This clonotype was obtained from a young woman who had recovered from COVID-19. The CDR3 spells CASSLGQDNEQYF. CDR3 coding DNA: TGTGCCAGCAGCTTAGGGCAGGATAACGAGCAGTACTTC.